The rows below give T cell receptor beta chains drawn from one sample of a study of blood T cell repertoires in COVID-19. Libraries were prepared by immunoSEQ multiplex PCR; TCRdb keeps only in-frame clonotypes and omits some of them. The table records 300,000 to 350,000 clones, 87% of them present only once. What was sequenced was peripheral blood. The receptor set was obtained from a man in his late teens or twenties with active or convalescent COVID-19. Both conserved end residues are part of each CDR3. Clone sizes are given selectively: once, few, many, or a class where the clone is expanded.

CDR3 protein	CDR3 length	clone size	J gene	V gene
CASSLSYEQYF	11	-	TRBJ2-7	TRBV25-1
CASSLRGLGNQPQHF	15	-	TRBJ1-5	TRBV5-6
CASRGTGSNTGELFF	15	-	TRBJ2-2	TRBV7-8
CASRLVAGKADEQFF	15	-	TRBJ2-1	TRBV5-1
CASSSTGHLHGYTF	14	-	TRBJ1-2	TRBV6-5
CASSFRLSGNTIYF	14	-	TRBJ1-3	TRBV7-2
CASSPGLAKDTQYF	14	-	TRBJ2-3	TRBV7-2
CSVRTQGVFGEKLFF	15	-	TRBJ1-4	TRBV29-1
CSVDGGRVRGYTF	13	few	TRBJ1-2	TRBV29-1
CASSPAWQGNTEAFF	15	-	TRBJ1-1	TRBV5-8
CASSPLPRSGSYNEQFF	17	-	TRBJ2-1	TRBV6-2/TRBV6-3